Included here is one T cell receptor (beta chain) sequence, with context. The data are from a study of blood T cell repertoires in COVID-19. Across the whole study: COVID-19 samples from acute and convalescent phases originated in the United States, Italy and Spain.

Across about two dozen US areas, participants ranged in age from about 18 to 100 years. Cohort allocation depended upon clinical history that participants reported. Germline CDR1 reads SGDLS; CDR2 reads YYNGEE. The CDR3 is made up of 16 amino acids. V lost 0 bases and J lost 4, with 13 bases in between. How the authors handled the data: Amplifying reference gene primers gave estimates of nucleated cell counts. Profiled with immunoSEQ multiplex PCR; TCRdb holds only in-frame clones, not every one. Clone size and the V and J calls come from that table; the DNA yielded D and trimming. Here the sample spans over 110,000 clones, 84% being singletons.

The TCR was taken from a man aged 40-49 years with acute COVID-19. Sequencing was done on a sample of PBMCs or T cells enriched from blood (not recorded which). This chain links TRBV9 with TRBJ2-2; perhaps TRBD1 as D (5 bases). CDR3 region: CASSVGGYRGTGELFF. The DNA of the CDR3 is TGTGCCAGCAGCGTAGGGGGCTATCGTGGCACCGGGGAGCTGTTTTTT.